The rows below give T cell receptor beta chains drawn from one sample of a study of T-cell reconstitution after alpha-beta-depleted transplantation in children. TCRdb reprocessed the PCR reads via MiXCR and lists one record per CDR3 protein. The sample records nearly 250,000 distinct CDR3 sequences, roughly 7.7% being singletons. Sequencing used PBMCs, mostly from graft donor cells, obtained 180 days after TCRalphabeta/CD19-depleted stem cell transplant. These receptors originate from a male patient younger than 18 who had a stem cell transplant for acute lymphoblastic leukemia, so the T cells may come from the graft donor. The CDR3 runs from the conserved cysteine through the conserved F or W. D genes are given only for firm matches. Size tells how often a clone was seen (once, few, many) or the class of an expanded clone, and some rows leave it out.

clone size: many
CDR3 length: 15
V gene: TRBV7-6
J gene: TRBJ2-2
D gene: NA
CDR3 DNA: TGTGCCAGCAGCTTATTCCTAAGGGGTCACGGGGAGCTGTTTTTT
CDR3 protein: CASSLFLRGHGELFF

clone size: NA
CDR3 length: 13
V gene: TRBV11-2
J gene: TRBJ1-4
D gene: NA
CDR3 DNA: TGTGCCAGCAGCTTAGAAGGGAGGGTCGGACTGTTTTTT
CDR3 protein: CASSLEGRVGLFF

clone size: many
CDR3 length: 17
V gene: TRBV27
J gene: TRBJ2-2
D gene: TRBD1
CDR3 DNA: TGTGCCAGCAGTTTATTCGGCCCGGACAGGGGGACCGGGGAGCTGTTTTTT
CDR3 protein: CASSLFGPDRGTGELFF

clone size: many
CDR3 length: 14
V gene: TRBV5-1
J gene: TRBJ1-2
D gene: NA
CDR3 DNA: TGCGCCAGCAGCCCTCGGGGACCAGGGTATGGCTACACCTTC
CDR3 protein: CASSPRGPGYGYTF

clone size: many
CDR3 length: 15
V gene: TRBV11-2
J gene: TRBJ1-1
D gene: NA
CDR3 DNA: TGTGCCAGCAGCTTAGTCTGGGCGGAGCACACTGAAGCTTTCTTT
CDR3 protein: CASSLVWAEHTEAFF

clone size: many
CDR3 length: 13
V gene: TRBV12-3/TRBV12-4
J gene: TRBJ2-1
D gene: NA
CDR3 DNA: TGTGCCAGCAGTCAACCGCCCCGTCCCCGGCAGTTCTTC
CDR3 protein: CASSQPPRPRQFF

clone size: NA
CDR3 length: 16
V gene: TRBV28
J gene: TRBJ2-4
D gene: NA
CDR3 DNA: TGTGCCAGCAGTTTACGCGGGGCGGGGATCAAAAACATTCAGTACTTC
CDR3 protein: CASSLRGAGIKNIQYF

clone size: many
CDR3 length: 15
V gene: TRBV5-5
J gene: TRBJ2-5
D gene: NA
CDR3 DNA: TGTGCCAGCAGCTTGGGACCCCTGGGCGTGGAGACCCAGTACTTC
CDR3 protein: CASSLGPLGVETQYF

clone size: many
CDR3 length: 16
V gene: TRBV12-3/TRBV12-4
J gene: TRBJ1-3
D gene: NA
CDR3 DNA: TGTGCCAGCAGGATCAACAGGGTTAGTTCTGGAAACACCATATATTTT
CDR3 protein: CASRINRVSSGNTIYF

clone size: many
CDR3 length: 14
V gene: TRBV6-5
J gene: TRBJ2-1
D gene: TRBD2
CDR3 DNA: TGTGCCAGCAGTCGCCCTAGCGGGGTCAATGAGCAGTTCTTC
CDR3 protein: CASSRPSGVNEQFF

clone size: many
CDR3 length: 13
V gene: TRBV12-3/TRBV12-4
J gene: TRBJ2-7
D gene: NA
CDR3 DNA: TGTGCCAGCAGTTTAGCGGGGACCTACGAGCAGTACTTC
CDR3 protein: CASSLAGTYEQYF